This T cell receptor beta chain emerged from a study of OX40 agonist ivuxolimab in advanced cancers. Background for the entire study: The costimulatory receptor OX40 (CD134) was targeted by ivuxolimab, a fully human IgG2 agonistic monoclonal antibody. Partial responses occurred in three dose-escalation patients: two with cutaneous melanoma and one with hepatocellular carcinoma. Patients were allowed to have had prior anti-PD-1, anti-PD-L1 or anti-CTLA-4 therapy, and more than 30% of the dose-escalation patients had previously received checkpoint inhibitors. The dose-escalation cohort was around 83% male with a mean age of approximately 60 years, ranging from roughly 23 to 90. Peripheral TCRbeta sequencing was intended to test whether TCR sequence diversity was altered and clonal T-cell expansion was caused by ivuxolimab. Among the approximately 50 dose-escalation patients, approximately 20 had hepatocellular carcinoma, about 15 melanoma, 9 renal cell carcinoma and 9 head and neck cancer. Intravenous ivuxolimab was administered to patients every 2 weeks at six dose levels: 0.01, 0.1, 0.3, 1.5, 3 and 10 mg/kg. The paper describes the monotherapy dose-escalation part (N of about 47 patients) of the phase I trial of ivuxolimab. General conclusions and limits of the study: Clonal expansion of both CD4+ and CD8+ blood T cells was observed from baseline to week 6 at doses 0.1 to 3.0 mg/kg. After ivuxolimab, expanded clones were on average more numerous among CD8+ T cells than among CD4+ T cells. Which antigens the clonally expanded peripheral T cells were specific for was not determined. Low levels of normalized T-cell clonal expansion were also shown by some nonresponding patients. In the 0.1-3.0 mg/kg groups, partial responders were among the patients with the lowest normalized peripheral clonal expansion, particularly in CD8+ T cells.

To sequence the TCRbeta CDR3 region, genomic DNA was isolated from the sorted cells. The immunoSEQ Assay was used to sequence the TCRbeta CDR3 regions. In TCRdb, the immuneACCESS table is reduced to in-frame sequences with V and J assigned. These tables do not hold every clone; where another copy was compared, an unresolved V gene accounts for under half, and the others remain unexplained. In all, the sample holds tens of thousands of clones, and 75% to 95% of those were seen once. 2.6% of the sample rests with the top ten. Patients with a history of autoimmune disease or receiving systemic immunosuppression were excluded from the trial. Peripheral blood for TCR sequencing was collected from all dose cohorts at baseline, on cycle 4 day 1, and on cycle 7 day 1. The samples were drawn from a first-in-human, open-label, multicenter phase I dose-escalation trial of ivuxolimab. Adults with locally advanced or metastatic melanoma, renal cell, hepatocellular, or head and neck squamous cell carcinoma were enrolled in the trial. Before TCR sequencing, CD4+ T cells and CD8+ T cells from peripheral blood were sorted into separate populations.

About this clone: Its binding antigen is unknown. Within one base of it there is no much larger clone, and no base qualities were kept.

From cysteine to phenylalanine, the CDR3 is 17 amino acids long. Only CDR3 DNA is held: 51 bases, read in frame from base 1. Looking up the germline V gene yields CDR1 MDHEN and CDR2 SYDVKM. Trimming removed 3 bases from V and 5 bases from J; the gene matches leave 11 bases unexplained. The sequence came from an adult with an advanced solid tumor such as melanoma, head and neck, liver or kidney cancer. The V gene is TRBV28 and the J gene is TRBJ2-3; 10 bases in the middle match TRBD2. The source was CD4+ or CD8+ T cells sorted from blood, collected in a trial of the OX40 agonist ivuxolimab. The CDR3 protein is CASSLASGRTQGDTQYF. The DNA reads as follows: TGTGCCAGCAGTTTGGCTAGCGGGAGAACCCAAGGAGATACGCAGTATTTT.